Included here is one TCR beta chain sequence, with context. The junction does not match germline at one end; this may be a read error. The sample comes from a study of blood T cell repertoires in COVID-19. Study details: Acute and convalescent COVID-19 samples came from the United States, Italy and Spain. The analysed material was cDNA or gDNA that came from T cells, B-cell-depleted T cells, or PBMCs.

This CDR3 has 15 amino acids. CDR1 and CDR2 (germline): MDHEN, SYDVKM. In the study's own analysis: Researchers report that nucleated cell counts were estimated from reference gene primer amplification. Clones were read by immunoSEQ multiplex PCR, and TCRdb kept only the in-frame ones, dropping some. The DNA was the basis for D and trimming; V, J and clone size are from that table. The table shows some 90,000 clones, with 80% occurring only once. This chain uses TRBV28 with TRBJ2-5; TRBD2 aligns across 7 bases. The TCR sequence derives from a human donor in a cohort sampled during active COVID-19. Sequenced sample: peripheral blood. CDR3 in amino acids: CASSLLGGGEETQYF. The CDR3 bases are TGTGCCAGCAGCTTATTGGGGGGGGGAGAAGAGACCCAGTACTTC.